The rows below give T cell receptor beta chains drawn from one sample of a study of T cells in Graves' hyperthyroidism and ophthalmopathy. TCRdb redid the calling of the multiplex PCR reads with MiXCR, one entry per CDR3 protein. The sample yields approximately 330,000 distinct CDR3 sequences, around 23% seen once. Sequencing was performed on blood. Every receptor here comes from a woman between 50 and 59 years old with Graves' hyperthyroidism. Each CDR3 is given with its conserved first and last residue. A D gene is named only where the DNA matches it firmly. Some rows mark clone size as missing; the rest say once, few, many or name a class of expanded clone.

V gene	clone size	J gene	D gene	CDR3 length	CDR3 DNA	CDR3 protein
TRBV14	many	TRBJ2-2	TRBD2	15	TGTGCCAGCAGCGCGACTAGCGGGCGGACCGGGGAGCTGTTTTTT	CASSATSGRTGELFF
TRBV3-1	many	TRBJ2-1	TRBD2	15	TGTGCCAGCAGCCCACTAGCGGGAGGTGTGGATGAGCAGTTCTTC	CASSPLAGGVDEQFF
TRBV5-1	NA	TRBJ2-2	NA	16	TGCGCCAGCAGCTTGGAGGGTCAGATCTTGCCCGGGGAGCTGTTTTTT	CASSLEGQILPGELFF
TRBV6-1	many	TRBJ2-3	NA	15	TGTGCCAGCAGCCTCTACGAACCCAGGACAGATACGCAGTATTTT	CASSLYEPRTDTQYF
TRBV5-1	few	TRBJ2-2	NA	15	TGCGCCAGCAGCTTGAGAGGAATAAACACCGGGGAGCTGTTTTTT	CASSLRGINTGELFF
TRBV19	few	TRBJ1-3	TRBD1	15	TGTGCCAGTAGTAGGGGGACAGACTCTGGAAACACCATATATTTT	CASSRGTDSGNTIYF
TRBV2	NA	TRBJ1-2	NA	15	TGTGCCAGCAGTGAAGGGGGGGCCGAGAGGTATGGCTACACCTTC	CASSEGGAERYGYTF
TRBV7-9	NA	TRBJ2-3	NA	16	TGTGCCAGCAGCCCTATTGGTGCGGGGAGCACAGATACGCAGTATTTT	CASSPIGAGSTDTQYF
TRBV5-1	many	TRBJ2-1	NA	15	TGCGCCAGCAGCTTGGGAGGTACAGGGCTCGATGAGCAGTTCTTC	CASSLGGTGLDEQFF
TRBV4-1	NA	TRBJ1-2	TRBD1	16	TGCGCCAGCAGCCAAGGACAGGGGGCTTCTAACTATGGCTACACCTTC	CASSQGQGASNYGYTF
TRBV10-3	NA	TRBJ2-1	TRBD2	14	TGTGCCATCTTTGATAGCGGGGTCTACAATGAGCAGTTCTTC	CAIFDSGVYNEQFF
TRBV2	many	TRBJ2-6	TRBD1	18	TGTGCCAGCGCCCTCACCGGGACAGGGTCTTCTGGGGCCAACGTCCTGACTTTC	CASALTGTGSSGANVLTF
TRBV3-1	many	TRBJ1-5	NA	15	TGTGCCAGCAGCCAAGGAGGGCCCCAGGGGCAGCCCCAGCATTTT	CASSQGGPQGQPQHF